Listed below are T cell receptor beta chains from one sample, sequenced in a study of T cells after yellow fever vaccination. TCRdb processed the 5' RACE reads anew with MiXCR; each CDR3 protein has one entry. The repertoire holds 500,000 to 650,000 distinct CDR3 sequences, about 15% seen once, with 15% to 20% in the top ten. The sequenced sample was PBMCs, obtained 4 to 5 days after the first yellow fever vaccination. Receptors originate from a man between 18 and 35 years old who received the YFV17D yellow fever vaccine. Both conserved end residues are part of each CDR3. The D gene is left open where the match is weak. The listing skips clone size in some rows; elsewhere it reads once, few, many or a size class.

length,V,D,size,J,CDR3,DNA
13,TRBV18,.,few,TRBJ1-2,CASSPQSGPGYTF,TGTGCCAGCTCACCACAATCGGGCCCCGGCTACACCTTC
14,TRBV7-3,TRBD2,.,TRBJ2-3,CASSQSGDADTQYF,TGTGCCAGCAGCCAAAGCGGGGACGCAGATACGCAGTATTTT
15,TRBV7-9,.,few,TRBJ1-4,CASSIGTPADEKLFF,TGTGCCAGCAGCATCGGGACGCCGGCGGATGAAAAACTGTTTTTT
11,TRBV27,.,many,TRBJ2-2,CASSWGGELFF,TGTGCCAGCAGTTGGGGCGGGGAGCTGTTTTTT
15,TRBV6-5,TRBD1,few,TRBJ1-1,CASSYRRRGHTEAFF,TGTGCCAGCAGTTACAGGCGCAGGGGGCATACTGAAGCTTTCTTT
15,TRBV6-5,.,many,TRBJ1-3,CASSQVRGSGNTIYF,TGTGCCAGCAGCCAGGTTAGGGGGTCTGGAAACACCATATATTTT
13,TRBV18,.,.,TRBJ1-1,CASSQYTGPEAFF,TGTGCCAGCTCCCAATATACAGGGCCCGAAGCTTTCTTT
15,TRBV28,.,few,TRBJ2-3,CASSFGQKITDTQYF,TGTGCCAGCAGTTTCGGGCAGAAGATCACAGATACGCAGTATTTT
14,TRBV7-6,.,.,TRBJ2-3,CASSPGWGTDTQYF,TGTGCCAGCAGCCCCGGCTGGGGCACAGATACGCAGTATTTT
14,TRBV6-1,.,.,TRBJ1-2,CASRASGTNYGYTF,TGTGCCAGCAGAGCCTCCGGGACAAACTATGGCTACACCTTC
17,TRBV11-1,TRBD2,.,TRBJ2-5,CASSYQRGGVGGETQYF,TGTGCCAGCAGCTATCAGCGGGGGGGAGTTGGAGGAGAGACCCAGTACTTC
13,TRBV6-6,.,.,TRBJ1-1,CASNTPRGDAAFF,TGTGCCAGCAATACACCCCGGGGGGACGCAGCTTTCTTT
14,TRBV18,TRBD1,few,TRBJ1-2,CASSVDRANYGYTF,TGTGCCAGCTCAGTCGACAGGGCTAACTATGGCTACACCTTC
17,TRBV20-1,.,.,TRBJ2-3,CSARVFRAQFLTDTQYF,TGCAGTGCTAGAGTTTTCAGGGCACAGTTCCTCACAGATACGCAGTATTTT
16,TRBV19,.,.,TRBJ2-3,CASSSGRITSTDTQYF,TGTGCCAGTAGTTCAGGAAGAATAACAAGCACAGATACGCAGTATTTT
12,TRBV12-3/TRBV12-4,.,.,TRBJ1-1,CASSPDRLLAFF,TGTGCCAGCAGTCCCGACAGACTCCTAGCTTTCTTT
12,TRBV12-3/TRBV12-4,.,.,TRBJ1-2,CASKLQAGGYTF,TGTGCCAGCAAGCTGCAAGCCGGGGGCTACACCTTC
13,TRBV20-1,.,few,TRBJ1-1,CSARDPGGTEAFF,TGCAGTGCTAGAGATCCGGGGGGCACTGAAGCTTTCTTT
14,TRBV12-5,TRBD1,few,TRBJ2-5,CASGARTGIETQYF,TGTGCTAGTGGTGCCAGGACAGGAATAGAGACCCAGTACTTC
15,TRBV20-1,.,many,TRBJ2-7,CSALLPGRTDYEQYF,TGCAGTGCACTCCTCCCGGGCAGGACAGATTACGAGCAGTACTTC
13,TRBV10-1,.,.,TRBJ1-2,CASSASGGNGYTF,TGCGCCAGCAGTGCTTCGGGGGGAAATGGCTACACCTTC
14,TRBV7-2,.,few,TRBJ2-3,CASSFLGGPDTQYF,TGTGCCAGCAGCTTCCTGGGAGGCCCAGATACGCAGTATTTT
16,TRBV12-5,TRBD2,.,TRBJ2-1,CASGLGTSGDYNEQFF,TGTGCTAGTGGTTTGGGAACTAGCGGGGATTACAATGAGCAGTTCTTC
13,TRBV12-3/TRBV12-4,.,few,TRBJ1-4,CASRGGDGGELFF,TGTGCCAGCAGGGGCGGCGACGGGGGTGAACTGTTTTTT
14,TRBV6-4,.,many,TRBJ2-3,CASSVGQGADTQYF,TGTGCCAGCAGTGTTGGCCAGGGAGCAGATACGCAGTATTTT